The rows below give T cell receptor beta chains drawn from one sample of a study of cytomegalovirus exposure and HLA in healthy donors. Produced via immunoSEQ multiplex PCR; TCRdb's table is partial and in-frame only. The sample includes 150,000 to 200,000 clones, approximately 80% of them seen just once. Sample: PBMCs. These receptors were collected from a man between 18 and 35 years old in good health and CMV-seronegative. Both conserved end residues are trimmed from each CDR3. Clone size is shown for a subset of rows, as once, few, many or a class of expanded clone.

TRBV28	TRBJ1-1	few	ASSFPSLGNTEAF
TRBV19	TRBJ2-7	.	ASSIGGGAYEQY
TRBV27	TRBJ1-1	.	ASSLKQGEAF
TRBV28	TRBJ1-4	.	ASSTAGGRGTTNEKLF
TRBV9	TRBJ2-1	.	ASSVSSYADNEQF
TRBV11-2	TRBJ2-1	.	ASSLPGLAFNEQF
TRBV19	TRBJ2-5	once	ASRERYRAKETQY
TRBV4-3	TRBJ2-1	.	ASSLLAGGGGRDNEQF
TRBV4-3	TRBJ2-3	.	ASSQGSGSRTDTQY
TRBV9	TRBJ2-1	few	ASSVVQGALNEQF
TRBV6-1	TRBJ2-5	.	ASKRGQTQETQY
TRBV6-5	TRBJ1-3	.	ASSLQDVSGNTIY
TRBV10-2	TRBJ1-5	.	ASSPGLGMLQPQH
TRBV10-2	TRBJ2-3	.	ASLLAGADTQY
TRBV5-1	TRBJ1-2	.	ASSLAGTGFRDGYT
TRBV28	TRBJ1-5	few	ASGRSSNQPQH
TRBV19	TRBJ2-5	.	ASGTSGSQTQY
TRBV19	TRBJ2-3	.	ASSRLAGEVDTQY
TRBV7-6	TRBJ2-5	.	ASSLPMVPSGYDQETQY
TRBV5-5	TRBJ1-1	.	ASSPSGTIAF
TRBV7-6	TRBJ2-2	.	ASSVWTSGSSVTGELF
TRBV7-7	TRBJ2-1	.	ASSPLGNLPEQF
TRBV13	TRBJ2-5	.	ASSLLGDSSQTQY